The next 25 T cell receptor beta chains were all read from a single sample in a study of blood T cell repertoires in COVID-19. Clones were read by immunoSEQ multiplex PCR, and TCRdb kept only the in-frame ones, dropping some. The table records about 150,000 clones, about nine tenths of them present only once. The source material was PBMCs or T cells enriched from blood (not recorded which). These receptors came from a man aged 45 to 65 who had recovered from COVID-19.

The chain couples TRBV6-5 to TRBJ2-1; 8 nucleotides line up with TRBD1. Trimming at V came to 2 bases and at J to 10 bases, leaving 10 bases not matched to a gene. The CDR3 sequence is 15 residues long. Germline CDR1 MNHEY, CDR2 SVGAGI. Here the CDR3 DNA reads TGTGCCAGCAGTTACCGTGGAACAGGGGGACAGGAGCAGTTCTTC. This sequence encodes CASSYRGTGGQEQFF.

This clone occurred a few times. The V gene is TRBV18, the J gene TRBJ2-7; 12 bases agree with TRBD2. V shed 3 bases, J shed 1 base, and the junction held 1 base outside the gene matches. CDR1 and CDR2 from the germline V gene are KGHSH and LQKENI. This CDR3 contains 15 residues. The CDR3 protein is CASSPGLAGSYEQYV. CDR3 nucleotides: TGTGCCAGCTCACCTGGACTAGCGGGGTCCTACGAGCAGTACGTC.

V usage is TRBV7-6 and J usage is TRBJ2-7; a possible D gene is TRBD2 (5 bases). Per germline, CDR1 SGHVS and CDR2 FNYEAQ. The V and J ends lost 5 bases and 4 bases respectively, with 18 bases between them. The CDR3 runs to 15 residues. CDR3 amino acids: CASSRDTGLVYEQYF. In DNA form, the CDR3 reads TGTGCCAGCAGCCGAGACACTGGACTTGTTTACGAGCAGTACTTC.

The chain joins TRBV12-5 to TRBJ2-7; 11 bases are shared with TRBD2. The CDR3 is 15 residues long. Germline V gives CDR1 LGHNT, CDR2 FRNRAP. Trimming removed 6 bases from V and 4 bases from J; junction bases left unmatched: 8. The CDR3 protein is CASGLSGRACYEQYF. For the CDR3, the DNA is TGTGCTAGTGGACTTAGCGGGAGGGCCTGTTACGAGCAGTACTTC.

The J gene is TRBJ1-2, the V gene TRBV7-9, with TRBD1 matching 8 bases. CDR1 is SEHNR and CDR2 is FQNEAQ in the germline V gene (reference sequence). J was trimmed by 1 base and V by 3 bases; bases with no gene match: 1. This CDR3 has 14 amino acids. The CDR3 spells CASSLTGVNYGYTF. CDR3 coding DNA: TGTGCCAGCAGCTTGACAGGGGTTAACTATGGCTACACCTTC.

This clone was seen just once. V is TRBV28 and J is TRBJ2-3; no reliable D call. The germline CDR1 and CDR2 sequences are MDHEN and SYDVKM. Trimming stripped 7 bases from V and 2 bases from J, with 7 bases between. The CDR3 sequence is 12 residues long. The CDR3 region is CASTTSTDTQYF. The CDR3 DNA reads TGTGCCAGCACTACCTCCACAGATACGCAGTATTTT.

This clone was detected only once. This sequence joins TRBV7-6 and TRBJ1-6, with 8 bases lining up with TRBD1. This CDR3 is 18 amino acids long. V lost 2 bases to trimming and J lost 5 bases; unmatched junction nucleotides: 11. Germline V gives CDR1 SGHVS, CDR2 FNYEAQ. CDR3 bases: TGTGCCAGCAGCTTAAGGGGCCAAACAGGGGGAAATAATTCACCCCTCCACTTT. Protein: CASSLRGQTGGNNSPLHF.

The chain recombines TRBV28 with TRBJ2-5; D is perhaps TRBD1 (5 bases). CDR1 and CDR2 from the germline V gene are MDHEN and SYDVKM. The CDR3 consists of 16 residues. V lost 5 bases to trimming and J lost 5 bases, with 21 bases between them. CDR3 in amino acids: CASSAPLSPGIETQYF. CDR3 DNA: TGTGCCAGCAGTGCCCCTCTCTCCCCAGGGATTGAGACCCAGTACTTC.

CDR3 nucleotide sequence: TGCGCCAGCAGCCCGTGGGGGGATAACACCGGGGAGCTGTTTTTT. Translating gives CASSPWGDNTGELFF. V gene TRBV5-1 combines with J gene TRBJ2-2, with TRBD2 as a possible D gene (6 bases). The CDR3 sequence is 15 residues long. The germline gives CDR1 SGHRS, CDR2 YFSETQ. Trimming left V 4 bases short and J 2 bases short, with 12 bases between.

This clone occurred once. V gene TRBV19 combines with J gene TRBJ1-1, with 8 nucleotides matching TRBD1. Germline lookup yields CDR1 LNHDA and CDR2 SQIVND (reference sequence). The CDR3 is 14 amino acids. V trimming: 4 bases; J trimming: 4 bases; junction bases outside the gene matches: 5. The CDR3 DNA reads TGTGCCAGTAGTACCAGGGGGCGGGGCACTGAAGCTTTCTTT. Amino acid sequence: CASSTRGRGTEAFF.

The rearrangement uses TRBV5-1 and TRBJ2-5; the match to TRBD1 covers 7 bases. J lost 1 base, V lost 3 bases, and 3 bases had no gene match. This CDR3 is built from 14 residues. Per germline, CDR1 SGHRS and CDR2 YFSETQ. The CDR3 DNA reads as TGCGCCAGCAGCTGGGACAGTACCCAAGAGACCCAGTACTTC. Amino acids: CASSWDSTQETQYF.

J is TRBJ1-3 and V is TRBV6-5, with no clear D. The CDR3 loop spans 14 amino acids. V was trimmed by 7 bases and J by 0 bases, leaving 10 bases between them. In germline, CDR1 is MNHEY, CDR2 SVGAGI. The chain's CDR3 is CASITGFSGNTIYF. The CDR3 region has the DNA TGTGCCAGCATTACGGGGTTCTCTGGAAACACCATATATTTT.

The chain joins TRBV11-2 to TRBJ2-7; no clear D. The V gene's germline CDR1 is SGHAT and CDR2 FQNNGV. Trimming pared 5 bases from V and 3 bases from J, leaving 20 bases between. The CDR3 totals 16 residues. CDR3 loop: CASSPGHILLHYEQYF. The CDR3 nucleotides are TGTGCCAGCAGCCCGGGTCACATCTTACTTCACTACGAGCAGTACTTC.

This sequence joins TRBV7-2 and TRBJ2-1; D unresolved. CDR1 and CDR2 from the germline V gene are SGHTA and FQGNSA. V lost 0 bases and J lost 8, with 11 bases in between. The CDR3 covers 14 residues. The CDR3 protein is CASSLASFRDEQFF. In DNA, the CDR3 is TGTGCCAGCAGCTTAGCGTCCTTTCGTGATGAGCAGTTCTTC. Variable domain in full (rest from reference TRBV7-2 and TRBJ2-1): GAGVSQSPSNKVTEKGKDVELRCDPISGHTALYWYRQSLGQGLEFLIYFQGNSAPDKSGLPSDRFSAERTGGSVSTLTIQRTQQEDSAVYLCASSLASFRDEQFFGPGTRLTVL.

The chain recombines TRBV28 with TRBJ2-2; D uncertain. The V end was cut by 7 bases, the J end by 6 bases, with 9 bases between. This CDR3 spans 12 amino acids. CDR1 and CDR2 from the germline V gene are MDHEN and SYDVKM. Here the CDR3 reads CASKQSAGELFF. CDR3 nucleotides: TGTGCCAGCAAGCAATCTGCCGGGGAGCTGTTTTTT. Together with reference TRBV28 and TRBJ2-2, the CDR3 gives the full variable domain: DVKVTQSSRYLVKRTGEKVFLECVQDMDHENMFWYRQDPGLGLRLIYFSYDVKMKEKGDIPEGYSVSREKKERFSLILESASTNQTSMYLCASKQSAGELFFGEGSRLTVL.

In nucleotides, the CDR3 is TGTGCCAGCTCACCACCCCCTAGGCGTACCGGGGAGCTGTTTTTT. Translated: CASSPPPRRTGELFF. This chain uses TRBV18 with TRBJ2-2; unclear D gene. Trimming removed 0 bases from V and 5 bases from J, with 10 bases in between. Per the germline V gene, CDR1 is KGHSH and CDR2 is LQKENI. This CDR3 has 15 amino acids.

The J gene is TRBJ1-2, the V gene TRBV11-2, with unresolved D. Trimming cost V 2 bases and J 2 bases, with 12 bases left between them. The CDR3 totals 15 residues. Germline CDR1 and CDR2: SGHAT and FQNNGV. In nucleotides, the CDR3 is TGTGCCAGCAGCTTAACCGACACTTCCAACTATGGCTACACCTTC. As protein: CASSLTDTSNYGYTF.

The V call is TRBV24-1, the J call TRBJ2-1; TRBD1 matches at 8 bases. Trimming took 9 bases from V and 9 from J; bases not matched to a gene: 9. The germline V gene has CDR1 KGHDR and CDR2 SFDVKD. CDR3 length: 13 amino acids. This CDR3 reads CATGRTGTREQFF. The CDR3 bases are TGTGCCACCGGGAGGACAGGGACCCGTGAGCAGTTCTTC.

V gene TRBV19 combines with J gene TRBJ1-1; 10 bases are a match to TRBD1. Per the germline V gene, CDR1 is LNHDA and CDR2 is SQIVND (reference sequence). The CDR3 runs to 15 residues. The ends lost 7 bases at V and 4 bases at J; junction bases unmatched: 9. Written as DNA, the CDR3 is TGTGCCAGTAAAGCCCCCGACAGGGGGCCCACTGAAGCTTTCTTT. Translated, it gives CASKAPDRGPTEAFF.

The chain carries TRBV5-8 and TRBJ1-4; D might be TRBD1 (6 bases). V lost 2 bases and J 4 bases, leaving 12 bases between the germline ends. The germline V gene encodes CDR1 SGHTS and CDR2 YDEGEE. The CDR3 totals 15 residues. The CDR3 spells CASSLPGAGNEKLFF. Written as DNA, the CDR3 is TGTGCCAGCAGCTTACCAGGGGCGGGTAATGAAAAACTGTTTTTT.

The chain links TRBV14 to TRBJ2-4, with D unresolved. This CDR3 spans 15 amino acids. Looked up from germline, CDR1 is SGHDN and CDR2 is FVKESK. Deletions cut 0 bases from V and 0 bases from J, with 6 bases between. CDR3 coding DNA: TGTGCCAGCAGCCAAGAATCGGTAGCCAAAAACATTCAGTACTTC. Translating gives CASSQESVAKNIQYF.

J is TRBJ1-6 and V is TRBV6-2 or TRBV6-3; 8 bases align to TRBD1. The germline V gene has CDR1 MNHEY and CDR2 SVGEGT. This CDR3 region has 14 residues. V lost 6 bases and J lost 9; bases outside the gene matches: 7. The CDR3 coding sequence is TGTGCCAGCAGCGGACAGGGCCACGTTTCACCCCTCCACTTT. As protein: CASSGQGHVSPLHF.

The V gene is TRBV28, the J gene TRBJ1-1, with D maybe TRBD1 (6 bases). Germline-derived CDR1 and CDR2 are MDHEN and SYDVKM. CDR3 length equals 15 residues. V dropped 6 bases and J dropped 3 bases, with 17 bases sitting between them. The CDR3 sequence is CASSLGGLRDTEAFF. The CDR3 DNA reads as TGTGCCAGCAGCTTAGGGGGACTAAGGGACACTGAAGCTTTCTTT.

The J gene is TRBJ1-4, the V gene TRBV4-2, with D maybe TRBD1 (6 bases). CDR1 and CDR2 (germline): LGHNA, YNFKEQ. CDR3 length: 15 residues. Trimming took off 0 bases at V and 6 bases at J, with 11 bases between the two ends. The CDR3 sequence: CASSQEGQGHEKLFF. The CDR3 DNA sequence: TGTGCCAGCAGCCAAGAAGGCCAGGGGCATGAAAAACTGTTTTTT.

The rearrangement uses TRBV3-1 (or the pseudogene TRBV3-2) and TRBJ2-7; 9 bases map to TRBD1. In germline, CDR1 is LGHDT, CDR2 YNNKEL (reference sequence). V gave up 6 bases and J gave up 2 bases; unmatched junction bases: 5. The CDR3 consists of 14 residues. The CDR3: CASRGQGSTYEQYF. The CDR3 region has the DNA TGTGCCAGCAGGGGACAGGGATCAACCTACGAGCAGTACTTC.